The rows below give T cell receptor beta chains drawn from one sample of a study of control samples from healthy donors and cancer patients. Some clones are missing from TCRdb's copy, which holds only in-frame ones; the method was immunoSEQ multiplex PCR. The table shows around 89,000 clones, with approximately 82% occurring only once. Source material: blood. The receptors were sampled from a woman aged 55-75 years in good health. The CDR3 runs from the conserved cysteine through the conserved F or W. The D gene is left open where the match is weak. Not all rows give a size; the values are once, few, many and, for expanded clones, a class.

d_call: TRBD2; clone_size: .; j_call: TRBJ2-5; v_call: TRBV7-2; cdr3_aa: CASSLVIAGGPQYF; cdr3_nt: TGTGCCAGCAGCTTAGTTATAGCGGGGGGGCCCCAGTACTTC
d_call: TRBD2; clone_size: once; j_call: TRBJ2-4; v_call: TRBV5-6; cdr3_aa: CASSIAGAGNIQYF; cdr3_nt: TGTGCCAGCAGCATAGCGGGAGCTGGAAACATTCAGTACTTC
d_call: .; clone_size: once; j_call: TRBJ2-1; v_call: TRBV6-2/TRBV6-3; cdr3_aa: CASSYGLLAANEQFF; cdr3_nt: TGTGCCAGCAGTTACGGCCTGCTAGCCGCTAATGAGCAGTTCTTC
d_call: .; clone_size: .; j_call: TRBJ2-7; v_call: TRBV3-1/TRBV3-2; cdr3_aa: CASSQGYYEQYF; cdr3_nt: TGTGCCAGCAGCCAAGGATACTACGAGCAGTACTTC
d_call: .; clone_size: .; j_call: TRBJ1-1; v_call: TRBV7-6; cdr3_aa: CASSSDSNTEAFF; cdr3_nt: TGTGCCAGCAGCTCGGACAGCAACACTGAAGCTTTCTTT
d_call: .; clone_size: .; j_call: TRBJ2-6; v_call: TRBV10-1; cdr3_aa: CASSGPRAGTGANVLTF; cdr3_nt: TGCGCCAGCAGTGGCCCACGGGCAGGGACAGGGGCCAACGTCCTGACTTTC
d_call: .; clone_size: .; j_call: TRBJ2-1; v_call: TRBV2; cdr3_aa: CASSTLGAQYNEQFF; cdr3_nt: TGTGCCAGCAGTACGTTGGGAGCACAGTACAATGAGCAGTTCTTC
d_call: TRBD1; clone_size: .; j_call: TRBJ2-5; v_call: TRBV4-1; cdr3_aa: CASSLRQRQGGETQYF; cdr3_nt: TGCGCCAGCAGCCTCCGGCAGAGACAGGGTGGAGAGACCCAGTACTTC
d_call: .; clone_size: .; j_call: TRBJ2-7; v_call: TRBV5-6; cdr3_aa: CASKRGSYEQYF; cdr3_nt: TGTGCCAGCAAACGGGGCTCCTACGAGCAGTACTTC
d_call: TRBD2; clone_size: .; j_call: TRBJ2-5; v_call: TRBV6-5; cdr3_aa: CAGRTSTQETQYF; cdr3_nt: TGTGCCGGACGGACTAGTACCCAAGAGACCCAGTACTTC
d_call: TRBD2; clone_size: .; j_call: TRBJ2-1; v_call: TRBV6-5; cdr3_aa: CASSFLAGDNEQFF; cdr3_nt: TGTGCCAGCAGTTTCCTAGCGGGAGACAATGAGCAGTTCTTC